Here is one T cell receptor (beta chain) with its context. The sample is drawn from a study of T-cell memory formation after mild COVID-19. The CDR3 has 16 residues. The germline CDR1 and CDR2 sequences are SGHAT and FQDESV (reference sequence). V was clipped by 5 bases and J by 1 base; unmatched bases: 3. TCRdb independently ran MiXCR on the 5' RACE reads; one entry per CDR3 protein. This table holds some 190,000 distinct CDR3 sequences, about a sixth found once. The receptor was isolated from an adult woman who had mild COVID-19 (a few samples of this study predate the infection). Cell type and time point are not known. Sample: PBMCs or a T cell subset sorted from them (not recorded which). J is TRBJ2-1 and V is TRBV11-1; 12 bases match TRBD2. The CDR3 loop reads CASSRLAGASYNEQFF. CDR3 coding DNA: TGTGCCAGCAGCCGACTAGCGGGAGCTTCCTACAATGAGCAGTTCTTC.